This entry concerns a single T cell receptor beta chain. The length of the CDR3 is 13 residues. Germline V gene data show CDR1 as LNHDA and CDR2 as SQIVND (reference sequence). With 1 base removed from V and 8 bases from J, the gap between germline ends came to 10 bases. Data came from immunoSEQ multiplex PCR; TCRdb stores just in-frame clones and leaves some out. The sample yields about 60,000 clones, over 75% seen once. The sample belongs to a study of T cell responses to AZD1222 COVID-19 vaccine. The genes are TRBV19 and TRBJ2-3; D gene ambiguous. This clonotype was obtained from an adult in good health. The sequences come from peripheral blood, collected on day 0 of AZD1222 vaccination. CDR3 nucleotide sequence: TGTGCCAGTAGTATAGCTCCCCCCAGTACGCAGTATTTT. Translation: CASSIAPPSTQYF.